These T cell receptor beta chains were read from a single sample in a study of blood T cell repertoires in COVID-19. Sequencing was performed with immunoSEQ multiplex PCR; in TCRdb, only in-frame clones are kept and a portion is missing. The table lists some 150,000 clones, approximately 86% of them singletons, with roughly 3.4% in the top ten. The sample comprised peripheral blood. Source of these receptors: a man between 65 and 85 years old with acute or convalescent COVID-19. CDR3s include the opening cysteine and the closing phenylalanine or tryptophan. The order of the fields is clone size, D gene, V gene, CDR3 length, J gene, CDR3 DNA, CDR3 protein. D genes are given only for firm matches. Part of the rows lack a size; the others show once, few, many or a class for expanded clones.

-,TRBD2,TRBV15,15,TRBJ2-7,TGTGCCACCAGCAGAGCCGGGACTAGCGGTTACGAGCAGTACTTC,CATSRAGTSGYEQYF
-,TRBD2,TRBV5-1,17,TRBJ2-1,TGCGCCAGCAGCTTCGGGACTAGCGGGCGACTTAGGAATGAGCAGTTCTTC,CASSFGTSGRLRNEQFF
few,-,TRBV9,15,TRBJ2-2,TGTGCCAGCAGCGTAGGGACACCGGGCACCGGGGAGCTGTTTTTT,CASSVGTPGTGELFF
-,TRBD2,TRBV28,16,TRBJ2-3,TGTGCCAGCAGTTTATTGGGCGGGAGGGGCACAGATACGCAGTATTTT,CASSLLGGRGTDTQYF
-,-,TRBV4-1,14,TRBJ2-7,TGCGCCAGCAGCCTCTACGGGGAGTCCTACGAGCAGTACTTC,CASSLYGESYEQYF
-,TRBD2,TRBV2,14,TRBJ2-7,TGTGCCAGCAGCGGACTAGCGGGAGATTACGAGCAGTACTTC,CASSGLAGDYEQYF
-,TRBD1,TRBV6-1,16,TRBJ1-5,TGTGCCAGCAGTGAAGGAACAGGGGCCTTTTATCAGCCCCAGCATTTT,CASSEGTGAFYQPQHF
-,-,TRBV7-2,16,TRBJ2-7,TGTGCCAGCAGCTTAGCTTCGGGGACAAGTACCTACGAGCAGTACTTC,CASSLASGTSTYEQYF
-,-,TRBV7-9,14,TRBJ1-2,TGTGCCAGCAGCCCCAGGACGGGGAACTATGGCTACACCTTC,CASSPRTGNYGYTF
-,-,TRBV5-1,14,TRBJ2-7,TGCGCCAGCAGCTTAGCGGGCGCCTCCTACGAGCAGTACTTC,CASSLAGASYEQYF
-,TRBD2,TRBV9,16,TRBJ2-1,TGTGCCAGCAGCCCGCGGACTAGCGGGAGGGCCCATGAGCAGTTCTTC,CASSPRTSGRAHEQFF
-,-,TRBV9,16,TRBJ1-5,TGTGCCAGCAGCCCATCCGACAACTTTAGCAATCAGCCCCAGCATTTT,CASSPSDNFSNQPQHF
-,-,TRBV6-2/TRBV6-3,12,TRBJ2-2,TGTGCCAGCAGCCGGAGTCCCGGGGAGCTGTTTTTT,CASSRSPGELFF
-,TRBD1,TRBV19,14,TRBJ1-1,TGTGCCAGTAGTATCGGACAGGGGATCACTGAAGCTTTCTTT,CASSIGQGITEAFF
-,-,TRBV19,14,TRBJ1-1,TGTGCCAGTAGTATAGTTGGATATGCAGGGGAGTTTTTCTTT,CASSIVGYAGEFFF